This T cell receptor beta chain originates from a study of T cell clones after liver transplantation. In the study overall: At least one year of complete immunosuppression withdrawal without enzymes over twice normal defined tolerance.

Trimming took 4 bases from V and 0 from J, leaving 20 bases between them. The germline gives CDR1 SGHKS, CDR2 YYEKEE (reference sequence). The CDR3 runs 17 residues. Worth noting for this clone: Antigen specificity is unknown.

Using immunoSEQ multiplex PCR, the repertoire was profiled, and TCRdb retains in-frame clones only, with some absent. The sample lists about 74,000 clones, around 80% occurring once. The study, taken as a whole, reports: Migration into the graft, not deletion, may explain lost graft donor-reactive T cells.

Thawed unstimulated PBMCs were FACS-sorted by CD3, CD4 and CD8 into two populations. V gene TRBV5-5 combines with J gene TRBJ2-7; tentatively, D is TRBD2 (6 bases). The material was CD4+ T cells from blood, obtained before liver transplant. The TCR was taken from a human donor who received a liver transplant. In DNA form, the CDR3 reads TGTGCCAGCAGCACAGCAACCCTGGCCGGGAGCTCCTACGAGCAGTACTTC. Residues: CASSTATLAGSSYEQYF.